Shown below are 3 T cell receptor delta chains from a single sample sequenced in a study of gamma-delta chains in newborns, infants, children. TCRdb re-called the reads using CATT. The sample consists of roughly 9,900 delta-chain clones, approximately 8.3% of them appearing once. Sequenced sample: blood. These TCRs come from a child who was a newborn, infant or young child, either healthy, febrile or measles-vaccinated (not recorded which).

Regarding this clone: Other DNA variants within this sample encode the same CDR3. The chain joins TRDV2 to TRDJ3; 13 bases agree with TRDD3. The V and J ends lost 0 bases and 2 bases, in that order; junction bases with no gene match: 6. Per germline, CDR1 GEAIGNYY and CDR2 EKD. This CDR3 has 20 amino acids. The CDR3 loop is CACDTVLGDTPPWDTRQMFF. CDR3 DNA sequence: TGTGCCTGTGACACCGTACTGGGGGATACGCCCCCCTGGGACACCCGACAGATGTTTTTC.

In regard to this clone: This may be a read error: a much more frequent sequence differs by one nucleotide. The V gene is TRDV2, the J gene TRDJ1; TRDD3 is a possible D gene (5 bases). Germline V gene data show CDR1 as GEAIGNYY and CDR2 as EKD. V gave up 0 bases and J gave up 3 bases, with 10 bases separating them. The CDR3 has 14 residues. DNA of the CDR3: TGTGCCTGTGACACCCTGGGATCCGCCGATAAACTCATCTTT. Encoded protein: CACDTLGSADKLIF.

For this clone: The protein here is the DNA translation, as the TCRdb protein differs from it at residue 6. This chain links TRDV2 with TRDJ1; D is unresolved. The CDR3 has 18 residues. CDR1 is GEAIGNYY and CDR2 is EKD in the germline V gene. V lost 3 bases to trimming and J lost 0 bases, with 22 bases between them. The CDR3 coding sequence is TGTGCCTGTGACCCCGCGGGCAGTTCGGAAGGGAACACCGATAAACTCATCTTT. Its protein product is CACDPAGSSEGNTDKLIF.